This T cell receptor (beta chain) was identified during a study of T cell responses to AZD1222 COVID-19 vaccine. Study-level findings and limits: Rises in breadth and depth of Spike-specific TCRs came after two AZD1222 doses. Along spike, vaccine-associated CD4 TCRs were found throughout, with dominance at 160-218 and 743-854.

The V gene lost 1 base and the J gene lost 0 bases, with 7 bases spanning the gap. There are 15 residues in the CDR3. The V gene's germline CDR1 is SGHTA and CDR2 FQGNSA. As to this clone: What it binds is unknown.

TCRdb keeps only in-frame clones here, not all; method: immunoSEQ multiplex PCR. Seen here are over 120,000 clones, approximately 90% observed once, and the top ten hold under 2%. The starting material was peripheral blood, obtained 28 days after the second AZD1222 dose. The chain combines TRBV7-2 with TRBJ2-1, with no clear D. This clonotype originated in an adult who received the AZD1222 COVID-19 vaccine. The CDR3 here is CASSLVAPSYNEQFF. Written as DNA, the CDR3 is TGTGCCAGCAGCTTAGTTGCTCCCTCCTACAATGAGCAGTTCTTC.